Each of the 8 T cell receptor beta chains below was sequenced from the same sample in a study of blood T cell repertoires in COVID-19. The table came from immunoSEQ multiplex PCR; TCRdb's copy has only in-frame clones and leaves some out. This sample yields over 150,000 clones, of which roughly 90% are seen a single time; 15% to 20% belongs to the top ten. Sequenced sample: peripheral blood. Receptor source: a man over 45 with COVID-19, enrolled during active disease.

This clone was counted once. The genes are TRBV18 and TRBJ2-2; TRBD2 is a possible D gene (5 bases). The CDR3 has 15 residues. V shed 3 bases and J shed 4 bases, with 12 bases lying between them. CDR1 KGHSH and CDR2 LQKENI come from the germline V gene. The CDR3 loop reads CASSPETTLTGELFF. The CDR3 coding sequence is TGTGCCAGCTCACCGGAGACTACCCTCACCGGGGAGCTGTTTTTT. The full variable domain, in which reference TRBV18 and TRBJ2-2 provide the parts outside the CDR3, is NAGVMQNPRHLVRRRGQEARLRCSPMKGHSHVYWYRQLPEEGLKFMVYLQKENIIDESGMPKERFSAEFPKEGPSILRIQQVVRGDSAAYFCASSPETTLTGELFFGEGSRLTVL.

The chain joins TRBV11-2 to TRBJ2-2; D uncertain. Per germline, CDR1 SGHAT and CDR2 FQNNGV. There are 12 residues in the CDR3. Trimming took off 3 bases at V and 7 bases at J, with 6 bases between the two ends. In DNA, the CDR3 is TGTGCCAGCAGCTTGTTCCACGGGGAGCTGTTTTTT. Protein: CASSLFHGELFF.

J is TRBJ1-4 and V is TRBV2; TRBD1 matches 10 bases. The germline gives CDR1 SNHLY, CDR2 FYNNEI. CDR3 length: 14 residues. V was pared by 7 bases and J by 8 bases, with 7 bases of the junction left unmatched. CDR3 sequence reads: CASTRDRGVEKLFF. CDR3 DNA: TGTGCCAGCACCAGGGACAGGGGTGTGGAAAAACTGTTTTTT.

This chain joins TRBV2 and TRBJ2-3; D remains unclear. The CDR3 is 11 amino acids. Trimming removed 7 bases at V and 4 bases at J, with 6 bases between. Germline loops: CDR1 SNHLY, CDR2 FYNNEI. CDR3 loop: CASNPSDTQYF. The CDR3 DNA sequence: TGTGCCAGCAATCCCTCAGATACGCAGTATTTT. The whole variable domain, filled in from reference TRBV2 and TRBJ2-3, reads EPEVTQTPSHQVTQMGQEVILRCVPISNHLYFYWYRQILGQKVEFLVSFYNNEISEKSEIFDDQFSVERPDGSNFTLKIRSTKLEDSAMYFCASNPSDTQYFGPGTRLTVL.

A few counts support this clone. The chain carries TRBV27 and TRBJ2-5; 9 bases match TRBD2. Germline loops: CDR1 MNHEY, CDR2 SMNVEV (reference sequence). Trimming cost V 5 bases and J 5 bases; bases outside gene matches: 15. The CDR3 is 17 amino acids. The CDR3 sequence: CASSPSVVAGVRETQYF. The CDR3 nucleotides read TGTGCCAGCAGTCCCTCAGTGGTAGCGGGAGTCCGTGAGACCCAGTACTTC.

V and J are TRBV30 and TRBJ2-2, with D possibly matching TRBD1 (5 bases). The CDR3 extends over 15 amino acids. Trimming took 4 bases from V and 3 from J, leaving 15 bases between them. The germline V gene encodes CDR1 GTSNPN and CDR2 SVGIG (reference sequence). This chain's CDR3 is CAWKKGNTDTGELFF. In nucleotides, the CDR3 is TGTGCCTGGAAGAAGGGGAATACGGACACCGGGGAGCTGTTTTTT.

V usage is TRBV19 and J usage is TRBJ1-3; D not certain. V was pared by 6 bases and J by 2 bases, with 14 bases between. CDR1 is LNHDA, CDR2 SQIVND, per germline (reference sequence). The CDR3 sequence is 15 residues long. In DNA form, the CDR3 reads TGTGCCAGTAGCCTTACTACGGGGACTGGAAACACCATATATTTT. Translated: CASSLTTGTGNTIYF.

The chain has TRBV19 and TRBJ2-1, with a weak D call TRBD1 (5 bases). The V end was cut by 0 bases, the J end by 7 bases, with 16 bases between. The CDR3 extends over 16 amino acids. Germline CDR1 reads LNHDA; CDR2 reads SQIVND (reference sequence). CDR3 amino acids: CASSIDRVPGPNEQFF. The CDR3 nucleotides are TGTGCCAGTAGTATAGATCGCGTTCCAGGGCCTAATGAGCAGTTCTTC.